These 32 T cell receptor beta chains were sequenced from one sample in a study of T cells in tuberculosis. Only in-frame clones appear in the TCRdb table, and some are missing; sequencing was by immunoSEQ multiplex PCR. The table lists 25,000 to 35,000 clones, about 95% of them singletons. Sequencing was done on a sample of PBMCs. These TCRs come from a donor aged 10 to 29 with latent tuberculosis or without tuberculosis infection.

The chain has TRBV6-1 and TRBJ1-1; D is possibly TRBD1 (5 bases). Germline CDR1 and CDR2: MNHNS and SASEGT. V dropped 0 bases and J dropped 4 bases, with 9 bases sitting between them. This CDR3 has 14 residues. The CDR3 coding sequence is TGTGCCAGCAGTGAAGCGGGGGGTCCCACTGAAGCTTTCTTT. This gives the protein CASSEAGGPTEAFF.

This rearrangement joins TRBV9 to TRBJ2-1; the match to TRBD1 covers 10 bases. The trim removed 4 bases at V and 4 bases at J, leaving 8 bases unmatched. Germline V gene lookup returns CDR1 SGDLS and CDR2 YYNGEE. The CDR3 runs to 16 residues. CDR3 loop: CASSPGGQGLYNEQFF. The CDR3, as DNA: TGTGCCAGCAGCCCCGGGGGACAGGGGCTGTACAATGAGCAGTTCTTC.

This rearrangement joins TRBV6-5 to TRBJ2-7; 12 positions match TRBD2. The germline V gene has CDR1 MNHEY and CDR2 SVGAGI. The CDR3 length is 15 residues. Germline trimming cut 4 bases from V and 0 bases from J; bases unmatched to any gene: 1. The CDR3 nucleotides are TGTGCCAGCAGTTCGACTAGCGGGAGCTCCTACGAGCAGTACTTC. Its protein is CASSSTSGSSYEQYF.

This sequence joins TRBV6-5 and TRBJ2-5; 7 bases line up with TRBD1. J was trimmed by 3 bases and V by 6 bases; bases with no gene match: 4. Germline CDR1 and CDR2: MNHEY and SVGAGI. The CDR3 consists of 13 residues. The CDR3, as DNA: TGTGCCAGCAGACGACAGGGAAAAGAGACCCAGTACTTC. It is translated as CASRRQGKETQYF.

The V gene is TRBV18, the J gene TRBJ1-4; 9 bases are shared with TRBD1. CDR1 and CDR2 (germline): KGHSH, LQKENI. This CDR3 has 15 amino acids. The junction had 7 bases not matched to a gene; V was cut back by 6 bases and J by 5 bases. CDR3 loop: CASSPTQGANEKLFF. In DNA, the CDR3 is TGTGCCAGCTCCCCCACACAGGGGGCGAATGAAAAACTGTTTTTT.

The chain couples TRBV20-1 to TRBJ2-7, with D unresolved. CDR1 and CDR2 from the germline V gene are DFQATT and SNEGSKA (reference sequence). The CDR3 totals 11 residues. V gave up 1 base and J gave up 7 bases, with 8 bases separating them. CDR3 residues: CSARARLEQYF. In nucleotides, the CDR3 is TGCAGTGCTAGAGCGCGTCTGGAGCAGTACTTC.

This sequence joins TRBV9 and TRBJ1-2; 7 nucleotides line up with TRBD1. This CDR3 is 15 amino acids long. The ends lost 4 bases at V and 4 bases at J; junction bases unmatched: 10. Germline V gene sequence: CDR1 SGDLS, CDR2 YYNGEE. In DNA, the CDR3 is TGTGCCAGCAGCCCTCAGGACAGGTCGGGCTATGGCTACACCTTC. It translates to CASSPQDRSGYGYTF.

The V call is TRBV27, the J call TRBJ2-1, with TRBD2 as a possible D gene (6 bases). The V and J ends lost 1 base and 9 bases respectively, with 16 bases between them. The germline V gene encodes CDR1 MNHEY and CDR2 SMNVEV (reference sequence). The CDR3 has 15 residues. This CDR3 is CASSLFPGSGSEQFF. CDR3 DNA: TGTGCCAGCAGTTTATTTCCCGGGAGCGGCAGTGAGCAGTTCTTC.

The chain joins TRBV27 to TRBJ2-7; D not certain. The CDR3 has 13 residues. V was clipped by 1 base and J by 4 bases, with 8 bases between them. The germline CDR1 and CDR2 sequences are MNHEY and SMNVEV (reference sequence). CDR3: CASSLWPPYEQYF. The CDR3 DNA is TGTGCCAGCAGTTTATGGCCCCCTTACGAGCAGTACTTC.

The chain has TRBV6-1 and TRBJ1-1; D is unresolved. CDR1 is MNHNS, CDR2 SASEGT, per germline. Trimming pared 2 bases from V and 6 bases from J, leaving 13 bases between. CDR3 length: 14 residues. The CDR3 nucleotides are TGTGCCAGCAGTGAACCCCCGAGGTGGCCTGAAGCTTTCTTT. It translates to CASSEPPRWPEAFF.

This clone occurred a few times. This chain links TRBV18 with TRBJ1-6; D call uncertain. Germline V gene data show CDR1 as KGHSH and CDR2 as LQKENI. Trimming pared 5 bases from V and 10 bases from J, leaving 12 bases between. The CDR3 contains 13 residues. The CDR3 region is CASSSSPGSPLHF. The CDR3 region has the DNA TGTGCCAGCTCATCGTCACCGGGGTCACCCCTCCACTTT.

This rearrangement joins TRBV28 to TRBJ1-2; D not certain. The V end lost 4 bases, the J end lost 8 bases, and 14 bases lay between the germline ends. The germline gives CDR1 MDHEN, CDR2 SYDVKM. CDR3 size: 13 residues. In nucleotides, the CDR3 is TGTGCCAGCAGTTCGGTTGACATTCGCGGCTACACCTTC. It specifies CASSSVDIRGYTF.

This chain links TRBV4-1 with TRBJ1-3, with TRBD1 matching over 7 bases. Germline V gene data show CDR1 as MGHRA and CDR2 as YSYEKL. CDR3 length: 22 amino acids. Trimming cost V 2 bases and J 2 bases; bases outside gene matches: 24. The chain's CDR3 is CASSQRPLTGATNISPGNTIYF. The CDR3 nucleotides read TGCGCCAGCAGCCAACGTCCCCTTACAGGGGCGACTAATATATCTCCTGGAAACACCATATATTTT.

This chain uses TRBV14 with TRBJ1-2, with 8 positions matching TRBD1. Trimming took 0 bases from V and 0 from J; bases not matched to a gene: 0. There are 15 residues in the CDR3. Germline V CDR1 and CDR2: SGHDN, FVKESK. In DNA form, the CDR3 reads TGTGCCAGCAGCCAAGAGACAGGGGCTAACTATGGCTACACCTTC. It yields the protein CASSQETGANYGYTF.

The chain employs TRBV7-8 and TRBJ1-3, with 7 bases that match TRBD1. The CDR3 loop spans 15 amino acids. Germline CDR1 reads SGHVS; CDR2 reads FQNEAQ. V gave up 6 bases and J gave up 0 bases; unmatched junction bases: 5. For the CDR3, the DNA is TGTGCCAGCAGACCCGACAGGGTCTCTGGAAACACCATATATTTT. This sequence encodes CASRPDRVSGNTIYF.

The chain combines TRBV7-9 with TRBJ1-4; 7 positions agree with TRBD1. Losses at the gene ends were 1 base for V and 8 bases for J; bases not matched to a gene: 4. The CDR3 contains 14 residues. Germline CDR1 reads SEHNR; CDR2 reads FQNEAQ (reference sequence). CDR3 sequence (DNA): TGTGCCAGCAGCTTAGGAGGGGGCCGGGAAAAACTGTTTTTT. It yields the protein CASSLGGGREKLFF.

V is TRBV4-1 and J is TRBJ2-1; 10 bases fit TRBD1. Germline lookup yields CDR1 MGHRA and CDR2 YSYEKL. This CDR3 comprises 18 residues. After removal of 3 bases from V and 3 bases from J, the junction contained 11 bases not matched to a gene. The CDR3 loop reads CASSHVRMWDRGYNEQFF. As DNA, the CDR3 is TGCGCCAGCAGCCACGTTCGTATGTGGGACAGGGGCTACAATGAGCAGTTCTTC.

The J gene is TRBJ1-4, the V gene TRBV19; D may be TRBD1 (5 bases). The CDR3 runs 13 residues. The germline V gene has CDR1 LNHDA and CDR2 SQIVND (reference sequence). The V and J ends lost 3 bases and 8 bases respectively, with 10 bases between them. The CDR3 region is CASSIRVEEKLFF. The DNA of the CDR3 is TGTGCCAGTAGTATCAGGGTTGAGGAAAAACTGTTTTTT.

V gene TRBV9 combines with J gene TRBJ1-2; D is possibly TRBD1 (6 bases). This CDR3 is built from 14 residues. Between the trimmed V and J ends, which lost 4 bases and 8 bases, there was a span of 18 bases. Germline V gene data show CDR1 as SGDLS and CDR2 as YYNGEE. The CDR3 protein is CASSLPGGGVGYTF. CDR3 bases: TGTGCCAGCAGCCTCCCGGGAGGGGGTGTAGGCTACACCTTC.

The chain couples TRBV7-3 to TRBJ2-1, with 7 positions matching TRBD2. Germline V gene data show CDR1 as SGHTA and CDR2 as FQGTGA. V lost 5 bases, J lost 4 bases, and 8 bases stayed unmatched. This CDR3 spans 15 amino acids. This CDR3 is CASSPSSGTYNEQFF. As DNA, the CDR3 is TGTGCCAGCAGCCCGTCGAGCGGGACTTACAATGAGCAGTTCTTC.

The chain has TRBV9 and TRBJ2-5; a weak D match, TRBD2 (5 bases). The CDR3 extends over 13 amino acids. The ends were cut back, 8 bases at V and 2 bases at J, with 13 bases in the middle. CDR1 SGDLS and CDR2 YYNGEE come from the germline V gene. Here the CDR3 reads CARSPTGQETQYF. The CDR3 coding sequence is TGTGCCAGAAGCCCGACGGGACAAGAGACCCAGTACTTC.

This clone appeared a single time. A read error is likely, as this CDR3 ends without the conserved phenylalanine or tryptophan. The DNA is left out, because the CDR3 cannot be placed on it with certainty; the CDR3 is given as TCRdb lists it. This chain links TRBV7-8 with TRBJ1-1; TRBD1, the table's D call, lacks a check against the DNA. The germline CDR1 and CDR2 sequences are SGHVS and FQNEAQ. The CDR3 totals 12 residues, both ends included. The CDR3 here is CASSTNQGAPMH.

This chain uses TRBV15 with TRBJ2-7, with TRBD1 matching over 7 bases. The CDR3 runs 15 residues. Germline V CDR1 and CDR2: LNHNV, YYDKDF (reference sequence). Trimming removed 4 bases from V and 1 base from J; junction bases left unmatched: 7. CDR3 protein: CATSIGTASSYEQYF. In DNA form, the CDR3 reads TGTGCCACCAGCATTGGGACAGCCTCTTCCTACGAGCAGTACTTC.

This chain uses TRBV29-1 with TRBJ1-1; possibly TRBD1 for D (6 bases). V was pared by 1 base and J by 11 bases, with 17 bases between. This CDR3 spans 13 amino acids. Germline V lookup: CDR1 SQVTM, CDR2 ANQGSEA. CDR3 region: CSVEGLDPQGAFF. The CDR3, as DNA: TGCAGCGTTGAAGGTCTGGACCCGCAGGGGGCTTTCTTT.

The chain uses TRBV18 and TRBJ2-3; the D is unclear. The germline CDR1 and CDR2 sequences are KGHSH and LQKENI. The CDR3 has 14 residues. Trimming removed 3 bases at V and 0 bases at J, with 7 bases between. CDR3 sequence: CASSPTSSTDTQYF. CDR3 DNA sequence: TGTGCCAGCTCACCGACATCTAGCACAGATACGCAGTATTTT.

This chain links TRBV7-9 with TRBJ1-1; D call uncertain. Between the trimmed V and J ends, which lost 4 bases and 1 base, there was a span of 7 bases. The CDR3 extends over 13 amino acids. Per germline, CDR1 SEHNR and CDR2 FQNEAQ (reference sequence). CDR3 DNA sequence: TGTGCCAGCAGCTCCACATCGAACACTGAAGCTTTCTTT. Its protein product is CASSSTSNTEAFF.

The chain uses TRBV7-9 and TRBJ2-7; TRBD2 matches at 9 bases. The ends lost 5 bases at V and 4 bases at J; junction bases unmatched: 12. This CDR3 contains 16 residues. Germline V gives CDR1 SEHNR, CDR2 FQNEAQ (reference sequence). CDR3 nucleotides: TGTGCCAGCAGCCCGGGGACTAGCAGGGCGCTATACGAGCAGTACTTC. Translated: CASSPGTSRALYEQYF.

This sequence joins TRBV29-1 and TRBJ1-2, with 9 bases aligning to TRBD1. The germline V gene has CDR1 SQVTM and CDR2 ANQGSEA. V lost 7 bases to trimming and J lost 8 bases; unmatched junction nucleotides: 11. The CDR3 has 13 residues. Here the CDR3 DNA reads TGCAGCGCCCCCGGGACAGGGTTCCGGGGCTACACCTTC. Its protein is CSAPGTGFRGYTF.

This sequence joins TRBV7-9 and TRBJ2-5, with D possibly being TRBD1 (6 bases). V dropped 2 bases and J dropped 1 base, with 11 bases sitting between them. From germline, CDR1 is SEHNR and CDR2 FQNEAQ (reference sequence). The CDR3 has 15 amino acids. In DNA, the CDR3 is TGTGCCAGCAGCTTACAGGGGAACCCCCAAGAGACCCAGTACTTC. As protein: CASSLQGNPQETQYF.

This chain uses TRBV9 with TRBJ1-6; D is undetermined. V was pared by 3 bases and J by 9 bases, with 10 bases between. CDR1 and CDR2 (germline): SGDLS, YYNGEE. The CDR3 covers 13 residues. CDR3 loop: CASSAEGGSPLHF. The CDR3 DNA sequence: TGTGCCAGCAGCGCTGAGGGTGGTTCACCCCTCCACTTT.

The rearrangement uses TRBV9 and TRBJ2-3, with 12 positions matching TRBD2. The germline V gene has CDR1 SGDLS and CDR2 YYNGEE. V gave up 4 bases and J gave up 3 bases; unmatched junction bases: 3. The CDR3 runs to 15 residues. DNA for the CDR3: TGTGCCAGCAGCCGTGGACTAGCGGGGACAGATACGCAGTATTTT. Its protein is CASSRGLAGTDTQYF. The whole variable domain, remainder taken from reference TRBV9 and TRBJ2-3, is DSGVTQTPKHLITATGQRVTLRCSPRSGDLSVYWYQQSLDQGLQFLIQYYNGEERAKGNILERFSAQQFPDLHSELNLSSLELGDSALYFCASSRGLAGTDTQYFGPGTRLTVL.

The J gene is TRBJ2-1, the V gene TRBV9; 8 bases are a match to TRBD2. The V gene end was trimmed by 0 bases and the J gene end by 4 bases; junction bases not matched to a gene: 3. The CDR3 runs 15 residues. Germline V gives CDR1 SGDLS, CDR2 YYNGEE. CDR3 loop: CASSVEGGGYNEQFF. In nucleotides, the CDR3 is TGTGCCAGCAGCGTAGAAGGCGGGGGGTACAATGAGCAGTTCTTC.